This TCR beta chain was retrieved from a study of blood T cell repertoires in COVID-19. Study-wide background: Sites in the United States, Italy and Spain provided acute and convalescent COVID-19 samples. In each case, the material was cDNA or gDNA derived from T cells, B-cell-depleted T cells, or PBMCs.

The germline V gene encodes CDR1 SGHTS and CDR2 YDEGEE. This CDR3 contains 15 residues. V lost 0 bases, J lost 6 bases, and 5 bases stayed unmatched. Sequencing used immunoSEQ multiplex PCR; TCRdb keeps in-frame clones, though not all of them. In the table there are 150,000 to 200,000 clones, over 75% of which are singletons. V and J are TRBV5-8 and TRBJ1-1; 10 bases map to TRBD1. The receptor comes from a woman over 75 with active or convalescent COVID-19. Sequencing input: peripheral blood. As DNA, the CDR3 is TGTGCCAGCAGCTTGGGTTGGGACAGGGGAGCTGAAGCTTTCTTT. Amino acids: CASSLGWDRGAEAFF. Using reference TRBV5-8 and TRBJ1-1 for the parts outside the CDR3, the full variable domain is EAGVTQSPTHLIKTRGQQATLRCSPISGHTSVYWYQQALGLGLQFLLWYDEGEERNRGNFPPRFSGRQFPNYSSELNVNALELEDSALYLCASSLGWDRGAEAFFGQGTRLTVV.